The T cell receptor (beta chain) under discussion was sequenced for a study of identical twins. General observations from the study: Less excess twin sharing appeared in beta out-of-frame sequences. Insertions were reduced in abundant cord blood beta clonotypes but not in memory repertoires.

This CDR3 has 14 amino acids. Germline CDR1 is SGHTA and CDR2 is FQGNSA. Deletions cut 5 bases from V and 3 bases from J, with 10 bases between. This clonotype was counted at least ten times. As yet, its antigen is unknown. Template switching added a universal primer binding site, and final cDNA carried unique molecular identifiers. TCRdb passed the 5' RACE reads through MiXCR, listing each CDR3 protein once. In the table there are approximately 620,000 distinct CDR3 sequences, 8.6% of which are singletons. These same data were also listed under a study on yellow fever vaccine responses in identical twins. That report notes: In identical twins, vaccine T cell responses appeared partly shared and partly individual.

The V and J genes are TRBV7-2 and TRBJ2-2, with D hard to call. Sequencing was done on a sample of PBMCs. This clonotype originated in a woman younger than 35 in good health. CDR3 amino acids: CASSLGIYTGELFF. CDR3 DNA sequence: TGTGCCAGCAGCCTTGGGATCTACACCGGGGAGCTGTTTTTT.